The clone carrying this TCR beta chain is medium-sized in the sample. Its antigen is not identified. This specimen belongs to a study of radiation and T cells in renal cell carcinoma. Regarding the study as a whole: No pretreatment tumor biopsies were available for baseline clonotypes.

Germline CDR1 reads MRHNA; CDR2 reads SNTAGT. CDR3 size: 13 residues. Losses at the gene ends were 10 bases for V and 3 bases for J; bases not matched to a gene: 2. Time point denoted: blood 2 weeks post-SBRT. Treatment in this sample: 15 Gy SBRT to primary tumor, nephrectomy 4 weeks later. The patient's renal cell carcinoma had clear cell pathology. The table came from immunoSEQ multiplex PCR; TCRdb's copy has only in-frame clones and leaves some out. The sample lists some 75,000 clones, 82% occurring once. This TCR was recovered from a man aged 55 to 70 with renal cell carcinoma. The chain recombines TRBV6-4 with TRBJ2-2; TRBD2 matches 10 bases. This specimen consisted of blood, obtained from a patient whose treatment included radiotherapy and nephrectomy. The CDR3 reads CATGTSDTGELFF. The CDR3 bases are TGTGCCACCGGGACTAGCGACACCGGGGAGCTGTTTTTT.